The 5 T cell receptor beta chains listed next were all sequenced from one sample in a study of healthy donors' naive CD4 and CD8 T cells. Starting from approximately 500 ng of total RNA, TCR libraries were made with linear amplification. TCRdb re-derived calls from the reads in MiXCR, one entry per CDR3 protein. The sample carries 150,000 to 200,000 distinct CDR3 sequences, over 60% recorded once. Sequencing used naive CD4+ and CD8+ T cells sorted from blood, pooled from several donors. The receptors were gathered from a pool of human donors in good health; the sample pools cells from several healthy donors.

The J gene is TRBJ1-2, the V gene TRBV7-8; TRBD1 matches 9 bases. CDR3 length: 16 residues. In germline, CDR1 is SGHVS, CDR2 FQNEAQ. The J segment lost 3 bases and the V segment lost 1 base, leaving 6 bases of the junction unmatched. The CDR3 spells CASSLDWDRDDYGYTF. DNA for the CDR3: TGTGCCAGCAGCTTAGACTGGGACAGGGACGACTATGGCTACACCTTC.

The chain has TRBV20-1 and TRBJ2-1, with D hard to call. The V and J ends lost 3 bases and 4 bases respectively, with 7 bases between them. Germline assignment: CDR1 DFQATT and CDR2 SNEGSKA (reference sequence). The CDR3 contains 12 residues. The CDR3 coding sequence is TGCAGTGCTAGTCGGAGTTACAATGAGCAGTTCTTC. It translates to CSASRSYNEQFF.

The rearrangement uses TRBV29-1 and TRBJ1-5, with 9 bases matching TRBD1. The CDR3 contains 14 residues. Germline CDR1 reads SQVTM; CDR2 reads ANQGSEA. V shed 6 bases and J 7 bases; nucleotides not matched to a gene: 10. The CDR3 region has the DNA TGCAGCGTCAAACAGGGGGCCGGCGAACAGCCCCAGCATTTT. It yields the protein CSVKQGAGEQPQHF.

The rearrangement joins TRBV29-1 to TRBJ1-2; D gene ambiguous. This CDR3 is 11 amino acids long. The ends were cut back, 8 bases at V and 4 bases at J, with 11 bases in the middle. CDR1 and CDR2 from the germline V gene are SQVTM and ANQGSEA. This chain's CDR3 is CSTRRAYGYTF. DNA for the CDR3: TGCAGCACTCGAAGGGCCTATGGCTACACCTTC.

In its sample, this clonotype was seen a few times. The V and J genes are TRBV30 and TRBJ1-1, with a tentative D call TRBD1 (5 bases). V lost 2 bases to trimming and J lost 0 bases, with 7 bases between them. Per the germline V gene, CDR1 is GTSNPN and CDR2 is SVGIG (reference sequence). The CDR3 runs 13 residues. The DNA of the CDR3 is TGTGCCTGGAGTAAAGGGGTGAACACTGAAGCTTTCTTT. It is translated as CAWSKGVNTEAFF.